The 27 T cell receptor beta chains given below trace back to one sample, sequenced in a study of blood T cell repertoires in COVID-19. Clones were read by immunoSEQ multiplex PCR, and TCRdb kept only the in-frame ones, dropping some. Found here are 290,000 or so clones, about 89% of them singletons; the top ten hold approximately 2.5%. What was sequenced was PBMCs or T cells enriched from blood (not recorded which). These receptors originate from a woman aged 18-35 years who had recovered from COVID-19.

The chain joins TRBV5-4 to TRBJ2-1; possible D gene TRBD2, 7 bases. The CDR3 runs 16 residues. The V gene's germline CDR1 is SGHNT and CDR2 YYREEE (reference sequence). V was cut by 4 bases and J by 6 bases, with 20 bases left in between. The CDR3: CASSPPGGPTTNEQFF. CDR3 coding DNA: TGTGCCAGCAGCCCGCCCGGGGGGCCGACGACCAATGAGCAGTTCTTC.

This chain connects TRBV6-6 to TRBJ1-1; 8 nucleotides agree with TRBD1. V lost 4 bases to trimming and J lost 2 bases; unmatched junction nucleotides: 3. The CDR3 totals 14 residues. Germline-derived CDR1 and CDR2 are MNHNY and SVGAGI (reference sequence). This chain's CDR3 is CASSWTGTNTEAFF. The CDR3 coding sequence is TGTGCCAGCAGTTGGACAGGGACAAACACTGAAGCTTTCTTT.

This chain joins TRBV11-2 and TRBJ1-2; weak D call: TRBD1 (5 bases). V gave up 1 base and J gave up 4 bases, with 16 bases separating them. The CDR3 is 16 amino acids. Germline V lookup: CDR1 SGHAT, CDR2 FQNNGV. CDR3 bases: TGTGCCAGCAGCTTAGGGGGCCCAGGTTACATCTATGGCTACACCTTC. Residues: CASSLGGPGYIYGYTF.

V and J are TRBV5-1 and TRBJ1-2, with TRBD1 matching over 8 bases. Per the germline V gene, CDR1 is SGHRS and CDR2 is YFSETQ. After removal of 2 bases from V and 8 bases from J, the junction contained 5 bases not matched to a gene. The CDR3 covers 13 residues. The CDR3 is CASSLGQGSGYTF. CDR3 DNA: TGCGCCAGCAGCTTAGGACAGGGATCGGGCTACACCTTC.

V gene TRBV20-1 combines with J gene TRBJ2-7; no clear D. Trimming shortened V by 3 bases and J by 3 bases, and 6 bases separated the two germline ends. CDR3 length equals 11 residues. Germline CDR1 reads DFQATT; CDR2 reads SNEGSKA (reference sequence). The CDR3 reads CSASLRYEQYF. The CDR3 DNA reads as TGCAGTGCTAGCCTGCGCTACGAGCAGTACTTC.

The V gene is TRBV6-5, the J gene TRBJ2-5; TRBD1 aligns across 8 bases. This CDR3 region has 16 residues. Germline CDR1 reads MNHEY; CDR2 reads SVGAGI. The ends lost 0 bases at V and 2 bases at J; junction bases unmatched: 5. CDR3 sequence: CASSYSTTGVQETQYF. The CDR3 DNA is TGTGCCAGCAGTTACTCGACGACAGGGGTACAAGAGACCCAGTACTTC.

The V call is TRBV4-3, the J call TRBJ1-1; tentatively, D is TRBD1 (6 bases). CDR1 is LGHNA and CDR2 is YSLEER in the germline V gene. The germline V and J ends were trimmed by 1 base and 1 base, with 16 bases remaining between them. This CDR3 region has 17 residues. The CDR3 coding sequence is TGCGCCAGCAGCCAAGTAATGGGGGCAGGGCAGAACACTGAAGCTTTCTTT. Translating it yields CASSQVMGAGQNTEAFF.

J is TRBJ2-3 and V is TRBV30, with 8 bases that match TRBD2. The CDR3 loop spans 14 amino acids. CDR1 is GTSNPN, CDR2 SVGIG, per germline (reference sequence). Trimming removed 5 bases from V and 2 bases from J; junction bases left unmatched: 6. CDR3 protein: CAWGRGATTDTQYF. The CDR3, as DNA: TGTGCCTGGGGGCGGGGGGCAACCACAGATACGCAGTATTTT.

The chain couples TRBV15 to TRBJ2-3; 9 bases map to TRBD1. V lost 5 bases, J lost 5 bases, and 8 bases stayed unmatched. Germline V CDR1 and CDR2: LNHNV, YYDKDF (reference sequence). The CDR3 consists of 15 residues. CDR3 region: CATSPPDRGLDTQYF. CDR3 in DNA: TGTGCCACCAGCCCTCCCGACAGGGGGTTAGATACGCAGTATTTT.

V gene TRBV28 combines with J gene TRBJ1-6; D unresolved. Trimming took 3 bases from V and 10 from J, leaving 13 bases between them. This CDR3 spans 14 amino acids. CDR1 and CDR2 from the germline V gene are MDHEN and SYDVKM. CDR3 loop: CASSFSGRGSPLHF. CDR3 DNA: TGTGCCAGCAGTTTCTCGGGGAGAGGGTCACCCCTCCACTTT. Variable domain in full (rest from reference TRBV28 and TRBJ1-6): DVKVTQSSRYLVKRTGEKVFLECVQDMDHENMFWYRQDPGLGLRLIYFSYDVKMKEKGDIPEGYSVSREKKERFSLILESASTNQTSMYLCASSFSGRGSPLHFGNGTRLTVT.

V and J are TRBV28 and TRBJ2-1; D not certain. Germline loops: CDR1 MDHEN, CDR2 SYDVKM. V shed 3 bases and J shed 0 bases, with 12 bases lying between them. The CDR3 loop spans 16 amino acids. CDR3 sequence: CASSFGAASSYNEQFF. The CDR3 DNA reads as TGTGCCAGCAGTTTCGGAGCCGCAAGCTCCTACAATGAGCAGTTCTTC.

This sequence joins TRBV27 and TRBJ1-1; D gene uncertain. Trimming left V 8 bases short and J 9 bases short, with 13 bases between. This CDR3 is 11 amino acids long. From germline, CDR1 is MNHEY and CDR2 SMNVEV (reference sequence). As DNA, the CDR3 is TGTGCCAGCTCAAATGGGCTCCAAGCTTTCTTT. This codes for CASSNGLQAFF.

The genes are TRBV4-3 and TRBJ2-7; perhaps TRBD1 as D (6 bases). The CDR3 runs 14 residues. V lost 1 base, J lost 6 bases, and 13 bases lay in between. Germline V gene data show CDR1 as LGHNA and CDR2 as YSLEER. CDR3 DNA sequence: TGCGCCAGCAGCCAAGCAGGGGTATTAGGCGAGCAGTACTTC. Translated, it gives CASSQAGVLGEQYF.

The DNA for the CDR3 is TGTGCCAGCAGTTCACGGACAGGGACCGATGTAGAGACCCAGTACTTC. Its protein product is CASSSRTGTDVETQYF. The chain links TRBV28 to TRBJ2-5, with 8 positions matching TRBD1. V lost 4 bases to trimming and J lost 4 bases; unmatched junction nucleotides: 11. The CDR3 length is 16 residues. Germline loops: CDR1 MDHEN, CDR2 SYDVKM.

The rearrangement uses TRBV9 and TRBJ1-6; TRBD1 agrees at 8 bases. Germline V lookup: CDR1 SGDLS, CDR2 YYNGEE. Trimming at V came to 0 bases and at J to 8 bases, leaving 10 bases not matched to a gene. The CDR3 covers 17 residues. The CDR3 here is CASSVEGRGLQDSPLHF. In DNA form, the CDR3 reads TGTGCCAGCAGCGTAGAGGGCAGGGGGCTACAAGATTCACCCCTCCACTTT.

The chain uses TRBV5-1 and TRBJ1-1; 8 bases fit TRBD1. Trimming removed 4 bases from V and 5 bases from J; junction bases left unmatched: 10. Germline V gives CDR1 SGHRS, CDR2 YFSETQ. This CDR3 contains 15 residues. CDR3 amino acids: CASSATGAAGTEAFF. Written as DNA, the CDR3 is TGCGCCAGCAGCGCGACAGGGGCGGCCGGGACTGAAGCTTTCTTT.

The V gene is TRBV27, the J gene TRBJ1-1, with D possibly TRBD1 on 5 matching bases. The CDR3 extends over 15 amino acids. Trimming stripped 5 bases from V and 5 bases from J, with 18 bases between. CDR1 is MNHEY and CDR2 is SMNVEV in the germline V gene (reference sequence). CDR3 bases: TGTGCCAGCAGTCCCATGGGACTGGGGAGGACTGAAGCTTTCTTT. It encodes CASSPMGLGRTEAFF.

The chain joins TRBV30 to TRBJ1-2; 10 bases map to TRBD1. CDR3 length: 17 residues. Germline V gene sequence: CDR1 GTSNPN, CDR2 SVGIG (reference sequence). V lost 4 bases, J lost 2 bases, and 13 bases stayed unmatched. CDR3 sequence reads: CAWILETGGLPNYGYTF. CDR3 sequence (DNA): TGTGCCTGGATCCTCGAGACAGGGGGCCTACCCAACTATGGCTACACCTTC.

V gene TRBV6-2 or TRBV6-3 combines with J gene TRBJ2-1; 8 bases are a match to TRBD1. V lost 6 bases to trimming and J lost 14 bases; unmatched junction nucleotides: 12. There are 13 residues in the CDR3. Per germline, CDR1 MNHEY and CDR2 SVGEGT. DNA of the CDR3: TGTGCCAGCAGCATCCAACAGGGGGAAGAAGAGTTCTTC. Translating it yields CASSIQQGEEEFF.

This clone was found a few times. This chain connects TRBV19 to TRBJ1-5; no clear D. Trimming removed 8 bases at V and 7 bases at J, with 9 bases between. CDR1 is LNHDA, CDR2 SQIVND, per germline (reference sequence). This CDR3 is built from 11 residues. DNA for the CDR3: TGTGCCAGTTCCCTGGGCCAGCCCCAGCATTTT. Translation: CASSLGQPQHF.

V is TRBV2 and J is TRBJ2-7; weak D call: TRBD2 (6 bases). Trimming cost V 5 bases and J 3 bases, with 11 bases left between them. The CDR3 is 13 amino acids. CDR1 SNHLY and CDR2 FYNNEI come from the germline V gene. CDR3 DNA sequence: TGTGCCAGCAGTTTAGGGACTGACTACGAGCAGTACTTC. Protein: CASSLGTDYEQYF. The full variable domain, in which reference TRBV2 and TRBJ2-7 provide the parts outside the CDR3, is EPEVTQTPSHQVTQMGQEVILRCVPISNHLYFYWYRQILGQKVEFLVSFYNNEISEKSEIFDDQFSVERPDGSNFTLKIRSTKLEDSAMYFCASSLGTDYEQYFGPGTRLTVT.

The chain links TRBV28 to TRBJ1-5; TRBD1 might be the D (6 bases). The CDR3 runs 14 residues. The V gene lost 6 bases and the J gene lost 6 bases, with 15 bases spanning the gap. Germline values: CDR1 MDHEN, CDR2 SYDVKM. CDR3 nucleotides: TGTGCCAGCAGCCCGGGGGGGGCAAGTCAGCCCCAGCATTTT. Its translation is CASSPGGASQPQHF.

This clone was observed once. The V and J genes are TRBV19 and TRBJ2-3; D might be TRBD1 (6 bases). The CDR3 runs to 18 residues. Germline assignment: CDR1 LNHDA and CDR2 SQIVND (reference sequence). The V gene lost 3 bases and the J gene lost 3 bases, with 22 bases spanning the gap. CDR3 DNA sequence: TGTGCCAGTAGTATTTTTGCGGCGATGGGAAGGGGGACAGATACGCAGTATTTT. Its protein product is CASSIFAAMGRGTDTQYF.

This clone was recorded only once. V and J are TRBV28 and TRBJ2-5; 7 bases line up with TRBD1. There are 14 residues in the CDR3. Trimming at V came to 5 bases and at J to 5 bases, leaving 8 bases not matched to a gene. Per the germline V gene, CDR1 is MDHEN and CDR2 is SYDVKM. The CDR3 sequence: CASSPDRVGETQYF. The DNA for the CDR3 is TGTGCCAGCAGTCCCGACAGGGTAGGGGAGACCCAGTACTTC.

V and J are TRBV27 and TRBJ2-3, with 9 positions matching TRBD1. Germline-derived CDR1 and CDR2 are MNHEY and SMNVEV (reference sequence). The V and J ends lost 5 bases and 3 bases, in that order; junction bases with no gene match: 6. CDR3 length: 15 amino acids. For the CDR3, the DNA is TGTGCCAGCAGTCCCCAGGACAGGGGTACAGATACGCAGTATTTT. This encodes CASSPQDRGTDTQYF.

The rearrangement links TRBV24-1 to TRBJ1-1; no definite D call. The CDR3 extends over 13 amino acids. The germline V gene encodes CDR1 KGHDR and CDR2 SFDVKD. V was shortened by 9 bases and J by 4 bases, with 14 bases between the two germline ends. CDR3 bases: TGTGCCACCCAAAGGAGGCGGGGCACTGAAGCTTTCTTT. Its translation: CATQRRRGTEAFF.

This clone has just one count. This chain joins TRBV5-1 and TRBJ2-5; 9 bases agree with TRBD2. The CDR3 covers 17 residues. Trimming at V came to 0 bases and at J to 5 bases, leaving 11 bases not matched to a gene. The germline CDR1 and CDR2 sequences are SGHRS and YFSETQ. The CDR3 nucleotides read TGCGCCAGCAGCTTGGACCAGGGACTAGCCCAGATGGAGACCCAGTACTTC. This codes for CASSLDQGLAQMETQYF.